This TCR beta chain was recorded in a study of response to subunit inactivated influenza vaccine. Points from the study as a whole: Researchers suggested that each seasonal influenza vaccination recruits few new T cells.

This clonotype was seen repeatedly, ten times or more. Antigen specificity is unknown. One end of the junction fails to match germline, which may point to a read error. This CDR3 is 14 amino acids long. Germline V gene data show CDR1 as SGHRS and CDR2 as YFSETQ. In TCRdb, the RT-PCR reads were re-called with MiXCR into one record per CDR3 protein. This table holds over 650,000 distinct CDR3 sequences, approximately 18% found once. The sample here was PBMCs from blood, taken 5 days after vaccination. The chain uses TRBV5-1 and TRBJ2-5; tentative D call: TRBD1 (6 bases). The TCR sequence derives from a man aged 50-60 years who received an inactivated influenza vaccine. For the CDR3, the DNA is TGTGCCAGCAGCCTCGGGACATCGCAAGAGACCCAGTACTTC. This codes for CASSLGTSQETQYF.